This T cell receptor beta chain originates from a study of T cell changes during pregnancy in multiple sclerosis. Clones were read by immunoSEQ multiplex PCR, and TCRdb kept only the in-frame ones, dropping some. The table lists approximately 61,000 clones, nearly 90% of them singletons, with less than 2% in the top ten. This clone was detected only once. Sequenced here: peripheral blood, sampled in the first trimester of pregnancy. This TCR was recovered from a female donor with multiple sclerosis, enrolled in a pregnancy study.

The DNA for the CDR3 is TGCGCCAGCAGCTTGTTCGCCGGGGAAATAGAGACCCAGTACTTC. Amino acids: CASSLFAGEIETQYF. V usage is TRBV5-1 and J usage is TRBJ2-5, with D possibly TRBD2 on 5 matching bases. This CDR3 contains 15 residues. V lost 1 base and J 4 bases, leaving 14 bases between the germline ends. The germline V gene has CDR1 SGHRS and CDR2 YFSETQ. The full variable domain, completed using reference TRBV5-1 and TRBJ2-5, is KAGVTQTPRYLIKTRGQQVTLSCSPISGHRSVSWYQQTPGQGLQFLFEYFSETQRNKGNFPGRFSGRQFSNSRSEMNVSTLELGDSALYLCASSLFAGEIETQYFGPGTRLLVL.